A single T cell receptor beta chain is shown here with its context. Its antigen remains unidentified. Germline V gene sequence: CDR1 LNHDA, CDR2 SQIVND (reference sequence). This CDR3 contains 14 residues. V was pared by 6 bases and J by 0 bases, with 9 bases between. This record comes from a study of cytomegalovirus exposure and HLA in healthy donors. Study-wide results and caveats: In a later analysis, HLA-C alleles had the fewest associated TCRs, DRB1 alleles the most. The listing of roughly 160 TCR beta chains classed them as cytomegalovirus-associated.

The PCR had 60 Vbeta and 13 Jbeta primers. Per the authors' pipeline: There were tens of millions of unique TCR beta chains by a later count, and approximately 12 million of them were shared. Only in-frame clones appear in the TCRdb table, and some are missing; sequencing was by immunoSEQ multiplex PCR. Clonal size and the V and J genes are those of that table, whereas D and trimming came from the DNA. This sample's table reports about 150,000 clones. The specimen was PBMCs. The TCR was taken from a man younger than 40 in good health and CMV-seronegative. V is TRBV19 and J is TRBJ1-5, with D unresolved. The DNA for the CDR3 is TGTGCCAGTAGGGGAGATTATAGCAATCAGCCCCAGCATTTT. Amino acids: CASRGDYSNQPQHF.